This is a list of T cell receptor beta chains from one sample in a study of T-cell reconstitution after alpha-beta-depleted transplantation in children. TCRdb called the PCR reads again in MiXCR, with one record for every CDR3 protein. The table has about 460,000 distinct CDR3 sequences, under 15% seen once. The sample in question was PBMCs from the stem cell graft donor, obtained from the stem cell graft. These receptors were taken from a human donor who donated a stem cell graft to a child with combined immunodeficiency. Both conserved end residues are part of each CDR3. Fields, in order: V gene, clone size, D gene, J gene, CDR3 protein, CDR3 DNA. The D gene is left open where the match is weak. Expanded clones are given a class, and other clones once, few, many or no size at all.

v_gene: TRBV4-3; abundance: NA; d_gene: TRBD2; j_gene: TRBJ2-2; CDR3aa: CASSQDVVLAGTNTGELFF; CDR3nt: TGCGCCAGCAGCCAAGATGTGGTGCTAGCGGGAACGAACACCGGGGAGCTGTTTTTT
v_gene: TRBV9; abundance: many; d_gene: TRBD2; j_gene: TRBJ2-5; CDR3aa: CASSPGTSILQETQYF; CDR3nt: TGTGCCAGCAGCCCTGGGACTAGCATACTCCAAGAGACCCAGTACTTC
v_gene: TRBV6-5; abundance: many; d_gene: NA; j_gene: TRBJ2-1; CDR3aa: CASKAGNEQFF; CDR3nt: TGTGCCAGCAAGGCGGGGAATGAGCAGTTCTTC
v_gene: TRBV20-1; abundance: many; d_gene: TRBD2; j_gene: TRBJ2-3; CDR3aa: CSAWTSGSIDTQYF; CDR3nt: TGCAGTGCTTGGACTAGCGGGAGTATAGATACGCAGTATTTT
v_gene: TRBV7-9; abundance: NA; d_gene: NA; j_gene: TRBJ1-1; CDR3aa: CASSLLTTGTEAFF; CDR3nt: TGTGCCAGCAGCTTACTAACCACCGGTACTGAAGCTTTCTTT
v_gene: TRBV7-2; abundance: NA; d_gene: NA; j_gene: TRBJ1-2; CDR3aa: CASSLVFNRQASYGYTF; CDR3nt: TGTGCCAGCAGCTTAGTTTTCAACCGACAGGCTAGCTATGGCTACACCTTC
v_gene: TRBV12-3/TRBV12-4; abundance: many; d_gene: NA; j_gene: TRBJ2-3; CDR3aa: CASSLGQGVADTQYF; CDR3nt: TGTGCCAGCAGTTTGGGGCAGGGCGTTGCAGATACGCAGTATTTT
v_gene: TRBV9; abundance: many; d_gene: TRBD2; j_gene: TRBJ2-1; CDR3aa: CASSVGTSPRNEQFF; CDR3nt: TGTGCCAGCAGCGTAGGGACTAGCCCAAGGAATGAGCAGTTCTTC
v_gene: TRBV2; abundance: few; d_gene: NA; j_gene: TRBJ2-1; CDR3aa: CASNLGNEQFF; CDR3nt: TGTGCCAGCAACTTGGGGAATGAGCAGTTCTTC
v_gene: TRBV5-1; abundance: few; d_gene: NA; j_gene: TRBJ2-7; CDR3aa: CASSLGQAVYEQYF; CDR3nt: TGCGCCAGCAGCTTGGGGCAGGCGGTCTACGAGCAGTACTTC
v_gene: TRBV30; abundance: few; d_gene: NA; j_gene: TRBJ2-7; CDR3aa: CAWSVLGLPTYEQYF; CDR3nt: TGTGCCTGGAGTGTACTGGGCTTACCCACCTACGAGCAGTACTTC
v_gene: TRBV6-1; abundance: many; d_gene: TRBD1; j_gene: TRBJ2-5; CDR3aa: CASSLSSGGGQETQYF; CDR3nt: TGTGCCAGCAGCCTCTCTTCAGGGGGTGGACAAGAGACCCAGTACTTC
v_gene: TRBV11-2; abundance: NA; d_gene: NA; j_gene: TRBJ2-7; CDR3aa: CASSLEDIGRYEQYF; CDR3nt: TGTGCCAGCAGCTTAGAGGACATCGGTCGCTACGAGCAGTACTTC
v_gene: TRBV5-5; abundance: few; d_gene: TRBD1; j_gene: TRBJ2-1; CDR3aa: CASSLGQGVYRNEQFF; CDR3nt: TGTGCCAGCAGCCTTGGACAGGGGGTATATAGAAATGAGCAGTTCTTC
v_gene: TRBV3-1; abundance: NA; d_gene: TRBD2; j_gene: TRBJ2-1; CDR3aa: CASSQESSGGYNEQFF; CDR3nt: TGTGCCAGCAGCCAAGAGTCTAGCGGGGGGTACAATGAGCAGTTCTTC
v_gene: TRBV28; abundance: many; d_gene: NA; j_gene: TRBJ2-7; CDR3aa: CASSLGAGLTYEQYF; CDR3nt: TGTGCCAGCAGCTTAGGGGCAGGGTTAACCTACGAGCAGTACTTC
v_gene: TRBV12-3/TRBV12-4; abundance: many; d_gene: NA; j_gene: TRBJ2-3; CDR3aa: CASSLQPTDTQYF; CDR3nt: TGTGCCAGCAGTTTACAGCCCACAGATACGCAGTATTTT
v_gene: TRBV15; abundance: few; d_gene: NA; j_gene: TRBJ2-6; CDR3aa: CATSRDLGFSGANVLTF; CDR3nt: TGTGCCACCAGCAGAGATTTGGGGTTCTCTGGGGCCAACGTCCTGACTTTC
v_gene: TRBV19; abundance: NA; d_gene: NA; j_gene: TRBJ1-5; CDR3aa: CASSVIRDGDQPQHF; CDR3nt: TGTGCCAGTAGTGTGATCCGGGACGGCGATCAGCCCCAGCATTTT
v_gene: TRBV12-3/TRBV12-4; abundance: many; d_gene: NA; j_gene: TRBJ2-1; CDR3aa: CASSSPGPEQFF; CDR3nt: TGTGCCAGCAGTTCCCCGGGTCCTGAGCAGTTCTTC
v_gene: TRBV6-5; abundance: NA; d_gene: TRBD2; j_gene: TRBJ2-2; CDR3aa: CASSYAGLENTGELFF; CDR3nt: TGTGCCAGCAGTTACGCGGGACTAGAGAACACCGGGGAGCTGTTTTTT
v_gene: TRBV9; abundance: few; d_gene: TRBD1; j_gene: TRBJ1-2; CDR3aa: CASSVVTGRGYTF; CDR3nt: TGTGCCAGCAGCGTAGTGACAGGGCGAGGCTACACCTTC
v_gene: TRBV4-1; abundance: many; d_gene: NA; j_gene: TRBJ2-2; CDR3aa: CASSRTVNTGELFF; CDR3nt: TGCGCCAGCAGCAGGACAGTTAACACCGGGGAGCTGTTTTTT
v_gene: TRBV12-3/TRBV12-4; abundance: many; d_gene: NA; j_gene: TRBJ2-5; CDR3aa: CASSGMTGTGGETQYF; CDR3nt: TGTGCCAGCAGTGGTATGACGGGCACTGGGGGGGAGACCCAGTACTTC
v_gene: TRBV11-2; abundance: NA; d_gene: NA; j_gene: TRBJ2-3; CDR3aa: CASTMARVTDTQYF; CDR3nt: TGTGCCAGCACGATGGCTAGGGTCACAGATACGCAGTATTTT
v_gene: TRBV11-2; abundance: few; d_gene: TRBD2; j_gene: TRBJ2-7; CDR3aa: CASTRPGTSYYEQYF; CDR3nt: TGTGCCAGCACCCGGCCGGGGACTAGCTACTACGAGCAGTACTTC
v_gene: TRBV20-1; abundance: NA; d_gene: NA; j_gene: TRBJ2-7; CDR3aa: CSASGSGYEQYF; CDR3nt: TGCAGTGCTAGCGGGAGCGGGTACGAGCAGTACTTC
v_gene: TRBV13; abundance: many; d_gene: TRBD2; j_gene: TRBJ2-2; CDR3aa: CASSSGLNTGELFF; CDR3nt: TGTGCCAGCAGCTCGGGACTAAACACCGGGGAGCTGTTTTTT
v_gene: TRBV24-1; abundance: NA; d_gene: TRBD2; j_gene: TRBJ2-5; CDR3aa: CATSDSGLAGAETQYF; CDR3nt: TGTGCCACCAGTGATTCCGGACTAGCGGGAGCGGAGACCCAGTACTTC
v_gene: TRBV28; abundance: few; d_gene: TRBD1; j_gene: TRBJ1-5; CDR3aa: CASSTWAGGQPQHF; CDR3nt: TGTGCCAGCAGTACCTGGGCAGGGGGTCAGCCCCAGCATTTT
v_gene: TRBV10-3; abundance: NA; d_gene: TRBD2; j_gene: TRBJ2-5; CDR3aa: CAISPAGGGETQYF; CDR3nt: TGTGCCATCAGTCCAGCGGGAGGGGGAGAGACCCAGTACTTC
v_gene: TRBV12-3/TRBV12-4; abundance: NA; d_gene: TRBD1; j_gene: TRBJ1-1; CDR3aa: CASSLAVTGGNTEAFF; CDR3nt: TGTGCCAGCAGTTTAGCTGTGACAGGGGGGAACACTGAAGCTTTCTTT
v_gene: TRBV7-9; abundance: few; d_gene: NA; j_gene: TRBJ2-5; CDR3aa: CASRTTRYRTQYF; CDR3nt: TGTGCCAGCAGGACCACCCGGTATAGGACCCAGTACTTC
v_gene: TRBV7-2; abundance: few; d_gene: TRBD1; j_gene: TRBJ1-1; CDR3aa: CASSLSGGRPYTEAFF; CDR3nt: TGTGCCAGCAGCTTATCAGGGGGACGCCCATACACTGAAGCTTTCTTT
v_gene: TRBV10-3; abundance: few; d_gene: TRBD1; j_gene: TRBJ2-7; CDR3aa: CAISEWDSSYEQYF; CDR3nt: TGTGCCATCAGTGAGTGGGACAGCTCCTACGAGCAGTACTTC
v_gene: TRBV5-1; abundance: NA; d_gene: NA; j_gene: TRBJ2-2; CDR3aa: CASSSPMGRNTGELFF; CDR3nt: TGCGCCAGCAGCTCCCCGATGGGACGGAACACCGGGGAGCTGTTTTTT
v_gene: TRBV11-2; abundance: NA; d_gene: NA; j_gene: TRBJ2-1; CDR3aa: CASSLVWASQFF; CDR3nt: TGTGCCAGCAGCTTAGTGTGGGCTAGCCAGTTCTTC
v_gene: TRBV12-3/TRBV12-4; abundance: few; d_gene: NA; j_gene: TRBJ1-6; CDR3aa: CASSLRGDSPLHF; CDR3nt: TGTGCCAGCAGTTTAAGAGGGGACTCACCCCTCCACTTT
v_gene: TRBV29-1; abundance: many; d_gene: TRBD1; j_gene: TRBJ2-7; CDR3aa: CSVAGQVSYEQYF; CDR3nt: TGCAGCGTCGCCGGACAGGTATCCTACGAGCAGTACTTC
v_gene: TRBV10-3; abundance: few; d_gene: TRBD2; j_gene: TRBJ2-3; CDR3aa: CAISVKPGTSGVTDTQYF; CDR3nt: TGTGCCATCAGTGTTAAACCCGGGACTAGCGGGGTCACAGATACGCAGTATTTT
v_gene: TRBV20-1; abundance: NA; d_gene: NA; j_gene: TRBJ1-5; CDR3aa: CSAAMARGNQPQHF; CDR3nt: TGCAGTGCTGCGATGGCGAGGGGCAATCAGCCCCAGCATTTT
v_gene: TRBV11-2; abundance: few; d_gene: TRBD1; j_gene: TRBJ1-2; CDR3aa: CASSLENRGYGYTF; CDR3nt: TGTGCCAGCAGCTTAGAGAACAGGGGCTATGGCTACACCTTC
v_gene: TRBV9; abundance: few; d_gene: TRBD1; j_gene: TRBJ2-3; CDR3aa: CASSLNLRTGEDTQYF; CDR3nt: TGTGCCAGCAGCCTCAACCTGAGGACAGGGGAGGATACGCAGTATTTT
v_gene: TRBV12-3/TRBV12-4; abundance: few; d_gene: NA; j_gene: TRBJ1-3; CDR3aa: CASTLMLSGNTIYF; CDR3nt: TGTGCCAGCACCCTGATGCTTTCTGGAAACACCATATATTTT
v_gene: TRBV7-2; abundance: many; d_gene: TRBD2; j_gene: TRBJ2-3; CDR3aa: CASSLVGGRAPDTQYF; CDR3nt: TGTGCCAGCAGCTTAGTTGGCGGGAGGGCCCCAGATACGCAGTATTTT
v_gene: TRBV7-9; abundance: NA; d_gene: NA; j_gene: TRBJ2-7; CDR3aa: CASSPWRDQAYEQYF; CDR3nt: TGTGCCAGCAGCCCATGGAGGGACCAAGCTTACGAGCAGTACTTC
v_gene: TRBV6-1; abundance: NA; d_gene: NA; j_gene: TRBJ1-2; CDR3aa: CASRNELWRGPRRALYGYTF; CDR3nt: TGTGCCAGCAGGAACGAACTATGGCGGGGCCCGCGGCGGGCCCTCTATGGCTACACCTTC
v_gene: TRBV19; abundance: NA; d_gene: NA; j_gene: TRBJ2-2; CDR3aa: CASSMRVPGANTGELFF; CDR3nt: TGTGCCAGTAGTATGAGGGTGCCAGGGGCGAACACCGGGGAGCTGTTTTTT
v_gene: TRBV27; abundance: NA; d_gene: NA; j_gene: TRBJ2-7; CDR3aa: CASSLLGAHSYEQYF; CDR3nt: TGTGCCAGCAGTTTACTGGGGGCCCACTCCTACGAGCAGTACTTC
v_gene: TRBV24-1; abundance: NA; d_gene: NA; j_gene: TRBJ2-7; CDR3aa: CATSDDDSPYEQYF; CDR3nt: TGTGCCACCAGTGATGATGACAGTCCCTACGAGCAGTACTTC
v_gene: TRBV28; abundance: few; d_gene: TRBD2; j_gene: TRBJ2-5; CDR3aa: CASSFGLGLAGDHQETQYF; CDR3nt: TGTGCCAGCAGTTTCGGGTTGGGGCTAGCGGGGGATCACCAAGAGACCCAGTACTTC
v_gene: TRBV5-1; abundance: few; d_gene: NA; j_gene: TRBJ2-7; CDR3aa: CASSLLGQQYF; CDR3nt: TGCGCCAGCAGCTTGTTGGGCCAGCAGTACTTC
v_gene: TRBV14; abundance: NA; d_gene: NA; j_gene: TRBJ2-5; CDR3aa: CASSPWTGRGQETQYF; CDR3nt: TGTGCCAGCAGCCCTTGGACAGGGCGGGGGCAAGAGACCCAGTACTTC